This T cell receptor beta chain was retrieved from a study of human T cells and chemical hapten exposure. Study-level information: Donors were sensitized with 2% DPC on the upper inner arm.

Stated time point: patch test 3, about 24 weeks after DPC sensitization. The treatment: therapeutic diphenylcyclopropenone sensitization with weekly scalp DPC. Total RNA was isolated from whole blood that had not been fractionated. V lost 2 bases to trimming and J lost 5 bases, with 16 bases between them. This CDR3 has 15 residues. Germline V gene data show CDR1 as MNHEY and CDR2 as SMNVEV (reference sequence). TCRdb re-called the RACE reads through MiXCR, storing one row per CDR3 protein. The table lists around 40,000 distinct CDR3 sequences, over 9.5% of them singletons. This receptor was taken from a woman aged 35 to 49 with alopecia areata. Some clones in this sample may be carry-over from other donors' samples. Sample: whole blood, taken in connection with sensitization to the hapten diphenylcyclopropenone (DPC). The rearrangement links TRBV27 to TRBJ2-7; D is ambiguous. CDR3 sequence reads: CASSLGTAVSHEQYF. For the CDR3, the DNA is TGTGCCAGCAGTTTAGGTACAGCCGTTTCCCACGAGCAGTACTTC.